Sequencing of this TCR beta chain was carried out in a study of Ad26.COV2.S vaccination and SARS-CoV-2 variants. Profiled with immunoSEQ multiplex PCR; TCRdb holds only in-frame clones, not every one. Among 400,000 to 450,000 clones listed, around nine tenths were seen once. Study observations and caveats: Reports say spike-specific CD8+ and CD4+ T cell responses covered substantial breadth after vaccination.

Treatment specified: about 20 received Ad26.COV2.S at low or high dose, single or two shots; about 5 received placebo; per-sample allocation not given. Day 63 after the first vaccine or placebo injection was the time point for sampling. The donor was a Boston adult aged 18-55 years. SARS-CoV-2 spike from the Wuhan strain was encoded by the vaccine, an Ad26 vector. The CDR3 has 15 residues. Germline lookup yields CDR1 MGHRA and CDR2 YSYEKL. Losses at the gene ends were 1 base for V and 16 bases for J; bases not matched to a gene: 14. This clone has just a few counts. What it binds is unknown. This TCR derives from a person aged 18-60 years who received the Ad26.COV2.S COVID-19 vaccine or a placebo. Source: peripheral blood, taken in a trial of Ad26.COV2.S vaccine versus placebo. The rearrangement links TRBV4-1 to TRBJ2-2; 8 bases map to TRBD2. CDR3 coding DNA: TGCGCCAGCAGCCAAGCAACGGGAGGGCTATCAAGCTCGTTTTTT. This sequence encodes CASSQATGGLSSSFF.